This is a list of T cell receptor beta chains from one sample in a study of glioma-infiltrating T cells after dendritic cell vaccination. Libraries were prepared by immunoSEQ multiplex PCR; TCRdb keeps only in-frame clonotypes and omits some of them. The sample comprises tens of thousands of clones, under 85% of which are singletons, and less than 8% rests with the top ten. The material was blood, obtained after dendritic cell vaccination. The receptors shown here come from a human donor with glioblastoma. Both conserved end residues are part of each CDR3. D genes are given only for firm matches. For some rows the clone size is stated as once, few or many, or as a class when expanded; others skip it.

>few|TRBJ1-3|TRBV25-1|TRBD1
CASSAGQGHSTIYF
TGTGCCAGCAGTGCGGGACAGGGGCATAGCACCATATATTTT
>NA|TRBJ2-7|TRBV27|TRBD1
CASKRDSSYEQYF
TGTGCCAGCAAACGGGACAGTTCCTACGAGCAGTACTTC
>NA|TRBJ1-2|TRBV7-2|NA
CASSLPGDYTF
TGTGCCAGCAGCTTACCAGGGGACTACACCTTC
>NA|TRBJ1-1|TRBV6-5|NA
CASSYGRVGTEAFF
TGTGCCAGCAGTTACGGCAGGGTGGGCACTGAAGCTTTCTTT
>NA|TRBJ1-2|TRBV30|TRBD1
CAGRDRRRDGYTF
TGTGCCGGCCGGGACAGGCGGAGGGACGGCTACACCTTC
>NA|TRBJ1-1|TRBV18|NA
CASSPVQGGTTEAFF
TGTGCCAGCTCACCAGTACAGGGAGGGACGACTGAAGCTTTCTTT
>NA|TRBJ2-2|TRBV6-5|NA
CASSWGQGTGELFF
TGTGCCAGCAGTTGGGGTCAGGGGACCGGGGAGCTGTTTTTT
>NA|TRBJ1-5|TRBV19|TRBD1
CASHQGARRSNQPQHF
TGTGCCAGTCATCAGGGGGCGCGGAGGAGCAATCAGCCCCAGCATTTT
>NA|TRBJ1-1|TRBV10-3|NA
CAISESVGHPEAFF
TGTGCCATCAGTGAGTCGGTAGGACACCCTGAAGCTTTCTTT
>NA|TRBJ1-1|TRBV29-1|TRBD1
CSVDRQGGEAFF
TGCAGCGTTGATCGACAGGGAGGTGAAGCTTTCTTT
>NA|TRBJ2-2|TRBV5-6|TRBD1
CASSWDRPLEVSRELFF
TGTGCCAGCAGCTGGGACAGGCCCCTCGAGGTGTCCCGGGAGCTGTTTTTT
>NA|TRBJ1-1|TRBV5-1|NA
CASFGGGEKNTEAFF
TGCGCCAGCTTTGGGGGGGGCGAGAAGAACACTGAAGCTTTCTTT
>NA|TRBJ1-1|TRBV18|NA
CATSTGSEAFF
TGTGCCACCTCGACAGGTTCTGAAGCTTTCTTT
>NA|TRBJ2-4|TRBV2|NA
CASSVQRAKNIQYF
TGTGCCAGCAGTGTACAGAGAGCCAAAAACATTCAGTACTTC